Given below is one T cell receptor beta chain in context. The CDR3 covers 13 residues. Germline CDR1 reads SGHDT; CDR2 reads YYEEEE. V shed 4 bases and J shed 6 bases, with 11 bases lying between them. This sample stems from a study of cytomegalovirus exposure and HLA in healthy donors. Produced via immunoSEQ multiplex PCR; TCRdb's table is partial and in-frame only. Of about 170,000 clones in the sample, about 86% were seen once. This receptor was taken from a woman in her twenties or thirties in good health and CMV-seronegative. The sample was PBMCs. The chain couples TRBV5-6 to TRBJ1-5; the D is unclear. The CDR3 DNA is TGTGCCAGCAGCCCCTCTGGGGTTCAGCCCCAGCATTTT. It codes for CASSPSGVQPQHF.